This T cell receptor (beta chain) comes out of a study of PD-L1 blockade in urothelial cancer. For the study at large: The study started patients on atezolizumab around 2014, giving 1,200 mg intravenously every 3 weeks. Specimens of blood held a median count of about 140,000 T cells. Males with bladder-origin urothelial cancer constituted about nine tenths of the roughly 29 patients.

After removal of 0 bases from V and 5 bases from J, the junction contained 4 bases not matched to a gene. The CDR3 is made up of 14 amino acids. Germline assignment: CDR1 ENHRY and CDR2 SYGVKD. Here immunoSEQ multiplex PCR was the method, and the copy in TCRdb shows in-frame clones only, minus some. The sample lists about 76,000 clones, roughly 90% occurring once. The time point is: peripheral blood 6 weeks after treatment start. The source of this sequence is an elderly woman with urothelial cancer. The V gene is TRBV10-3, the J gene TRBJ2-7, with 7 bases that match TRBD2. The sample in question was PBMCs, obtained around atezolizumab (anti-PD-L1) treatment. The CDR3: CAISESGLVDEQYF. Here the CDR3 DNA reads TGTGCCATCAGTGAGTCAGGACTAGTAGACGAGCAGTACTTC.